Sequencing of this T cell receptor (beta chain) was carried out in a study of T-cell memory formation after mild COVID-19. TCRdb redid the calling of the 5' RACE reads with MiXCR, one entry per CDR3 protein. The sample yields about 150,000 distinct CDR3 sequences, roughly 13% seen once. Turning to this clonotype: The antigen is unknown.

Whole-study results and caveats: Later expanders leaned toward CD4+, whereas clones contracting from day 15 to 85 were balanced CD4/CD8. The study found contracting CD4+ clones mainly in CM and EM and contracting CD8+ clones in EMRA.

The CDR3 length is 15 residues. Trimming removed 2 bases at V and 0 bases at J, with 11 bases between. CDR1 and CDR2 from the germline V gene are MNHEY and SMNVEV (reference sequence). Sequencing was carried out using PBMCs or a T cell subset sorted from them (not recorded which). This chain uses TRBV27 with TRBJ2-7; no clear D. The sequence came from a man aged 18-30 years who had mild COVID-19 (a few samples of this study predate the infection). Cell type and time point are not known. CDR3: CASSLRQVDSYEQYF. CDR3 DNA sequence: TGTGCCAGCAGTTTAAGGCAGGTCGACTCCTACGAGCAGTACTTC.